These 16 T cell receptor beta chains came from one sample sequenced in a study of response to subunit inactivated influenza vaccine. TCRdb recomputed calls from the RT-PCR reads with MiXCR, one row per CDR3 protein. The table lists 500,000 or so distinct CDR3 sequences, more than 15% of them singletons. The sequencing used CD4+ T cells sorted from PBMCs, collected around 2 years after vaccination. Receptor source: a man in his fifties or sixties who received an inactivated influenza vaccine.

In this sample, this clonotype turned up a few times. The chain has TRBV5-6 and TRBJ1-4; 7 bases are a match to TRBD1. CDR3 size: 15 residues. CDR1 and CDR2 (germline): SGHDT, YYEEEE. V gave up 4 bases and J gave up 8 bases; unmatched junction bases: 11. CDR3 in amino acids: CASSGINRGGEKLFF. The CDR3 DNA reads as TGTGCCAGCAGCGGAATTAACAGGGGTGGGGAAAAACTGTTTTTT.

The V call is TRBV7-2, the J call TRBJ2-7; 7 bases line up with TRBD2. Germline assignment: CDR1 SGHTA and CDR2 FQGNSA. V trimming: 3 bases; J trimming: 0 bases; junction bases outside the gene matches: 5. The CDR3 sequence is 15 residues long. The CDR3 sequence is CASSFQRGHSYEQYF. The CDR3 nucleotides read TGTGCCAGCAGCTTCCAGCGGGGCCACTCCTACGAGCAGTACTTC.

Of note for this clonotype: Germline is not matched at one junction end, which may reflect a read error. DNA for the CDR3: TGCGCCAGCAGCCGGTCGGGGATCACATATACGCAGTATTTT. It translates to CASSRSGITYTQYF. The rearrangement links TRBV5-1 to TRBJ2-3; D possibly corresponds to TRBD2 (5 bases). The CDR3 loop spans 14 amino acids. Germline CDR1 is SGHRS and CDR2 is YFSETQ.

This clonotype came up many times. In nucleotides, the CDR3 is TGTGCCAGCAGGGCGACTAGCGGGTACAATGAGCAGTTCTTC. Translation gives CASRATSGYNEQFF. The chain is built from TRBV12-3 or TRBV12-4 and TRBJ2-1; 10 bases map to TRBD2. V shed 6 bases, J shed 4 bases, and the junction held 3 bases outside the gene matches. The CDR3 is made up of 14 amino acids.

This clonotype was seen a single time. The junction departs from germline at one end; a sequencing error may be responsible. CDR3 region: CASSLAQGGETQHF. CDR3 nucleotide sequence: TGCGCCAGCAGCTTGGCCCAGGGTGGGGAGACCCAGCACTTC. The V gene is TRBV5-1, the J gene TRBJ2-5; D may match TRBD1 or TRBD2 (5 bases each). Germline CDR1 and CDR2: SGHRS and YFSETQ. The CDR3 loop spans 14 amino acids.

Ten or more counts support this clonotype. CDR3 bases: TGCGCCAGCGCAAGGGAACCCTACGAGCAGTACTTC. Residues: CASAREPYEQYF. The rearrangement links TRBV5-1 to TRBJ2-7; the D is unclear. CDR3 length: 12 amino acids. The V end was cut by 7 bases, the J end by 2 bases, with 10 bases between. The V gene's germline CDR1 is SGHRS and CDR2 YFSETQ.

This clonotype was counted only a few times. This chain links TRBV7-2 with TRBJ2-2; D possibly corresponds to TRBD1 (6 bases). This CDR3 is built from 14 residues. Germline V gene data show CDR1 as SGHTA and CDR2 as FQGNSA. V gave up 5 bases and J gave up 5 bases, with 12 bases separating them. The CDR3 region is CASSQSQGTGELFF. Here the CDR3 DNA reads TGTGCCAGCAGCCAAAGCCAGGGGACCGGGGAGCTGTTTTTT.

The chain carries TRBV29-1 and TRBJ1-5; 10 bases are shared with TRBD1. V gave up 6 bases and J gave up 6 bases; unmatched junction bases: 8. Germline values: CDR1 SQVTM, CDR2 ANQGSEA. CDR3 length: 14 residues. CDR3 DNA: TGCAGCGTCTTGACAGGGGGCGCGAGTCAGCCCCAGCATTTT. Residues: CSVLTGGASQPQHF.

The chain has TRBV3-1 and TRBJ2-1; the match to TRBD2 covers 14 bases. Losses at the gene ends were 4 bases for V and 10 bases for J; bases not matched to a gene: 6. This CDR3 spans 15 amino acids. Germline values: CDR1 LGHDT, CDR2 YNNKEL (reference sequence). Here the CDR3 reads CASSRGTSGGREQFF. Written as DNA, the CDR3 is TGTGCCAGCAGCCGAGGGACTAGCGGGGGAAGGGAGCAGTTCTTC.

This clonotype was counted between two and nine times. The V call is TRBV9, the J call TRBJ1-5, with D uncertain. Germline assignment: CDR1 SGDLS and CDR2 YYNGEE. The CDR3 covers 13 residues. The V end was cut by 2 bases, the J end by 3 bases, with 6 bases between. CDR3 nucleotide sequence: TGTGCCAGCAGCGTTGGGTTCAATCAGCCCCAGCATTTT. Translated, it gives CASSVGFNQPQHF.

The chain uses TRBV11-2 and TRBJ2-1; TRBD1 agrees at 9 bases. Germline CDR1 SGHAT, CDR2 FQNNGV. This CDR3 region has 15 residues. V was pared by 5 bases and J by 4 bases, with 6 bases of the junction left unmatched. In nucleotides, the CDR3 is TGTGCCAGCAGCGGTGACAGGGGGGCTTACAATGAGCAGTTCTTC. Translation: CASSGDRGAYNEQFF. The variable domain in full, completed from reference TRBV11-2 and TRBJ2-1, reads EAGVAQSPRYKIIEKRQSVAFWCNPISGHATLYWYQQILGQGPKLLIQFQNNGVVDDSQLPKDRFSAERLKGVDSTLKIQPAKLEDSAVYLCASSGDRGAYNEQFFGPGTRLTVL.

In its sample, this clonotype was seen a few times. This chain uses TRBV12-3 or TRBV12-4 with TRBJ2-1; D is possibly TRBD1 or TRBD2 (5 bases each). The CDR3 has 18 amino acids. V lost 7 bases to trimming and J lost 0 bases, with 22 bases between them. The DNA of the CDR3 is TGTGCCAGCACCACCCAGAAGGGGAAAAGCGGCTCCTACAATGAGCAGTTCTTC. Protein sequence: CASTTQKGKSGSYNEQFF.

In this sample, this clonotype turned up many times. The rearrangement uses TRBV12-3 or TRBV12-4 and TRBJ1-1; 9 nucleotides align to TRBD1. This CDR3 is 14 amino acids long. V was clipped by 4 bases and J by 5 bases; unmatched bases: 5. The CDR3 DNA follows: TGTGCCAGCAGTTCCACAGGGGGCCGGACTGAAGCTTTCTTT. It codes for CASSSTGGRTEAFF.

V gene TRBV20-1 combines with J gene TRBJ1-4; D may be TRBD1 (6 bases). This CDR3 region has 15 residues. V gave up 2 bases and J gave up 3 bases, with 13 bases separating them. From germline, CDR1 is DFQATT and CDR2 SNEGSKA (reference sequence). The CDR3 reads CSARSQGSPNEKLFF. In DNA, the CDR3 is TGCAGTGCTAGATCTCAGGGGTCACCTAATGAAAAACTGTTTTTT.

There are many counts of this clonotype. The DNA for the CDR3 is TGCAGTGCCTTCCACCCCGACCTCGGACTAGCGGGGTGGAAGGCCCAGTACTTC. Translation gives CSAFHPDLGLAGWKAQYF. This chain joins TRBV20-1 and TRBJ2-5, with TRBD2 matching over 12 bases. The V gene end was trimmed by 6 bases and the J gene end by 9 bases; junction bases not matched to a gene: 23. Germline CDR1 and CDR2: DFQATT and SNEGSKA (reference sequence). CDR3 length equals 18 residues.

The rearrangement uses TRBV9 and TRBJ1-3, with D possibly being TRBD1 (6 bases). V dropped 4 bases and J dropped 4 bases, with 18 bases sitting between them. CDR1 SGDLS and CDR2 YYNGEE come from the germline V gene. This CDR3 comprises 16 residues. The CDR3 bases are TGTGCCAGCAGCTCCGGCCTCGGGGGCACAGGAAACACCATATATTTT. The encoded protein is CASSSGLGGTGNTIYF.